Here is one TCR beta chain with its context. J lost 1 base, V lost 4 bases, and 5 bases had no gene match. Per the germline V gene, CDR1 is SGHVS and CDR2 is FNYEAQ. The CDR3 sequence is 15 residues long. This sample is drawn from a study of blood T cell repertoires in COVID-19. Background on the study: Sites in the United States, Italy and Spain provided acute and convalescent COVID-19 samples. T cells, B-cell-depleted T cells, or PBMCs provided the cDNA or gDNA that served as material.

Sequencing used immunoSEQ multiplex PCR; TCRdb keeps in-frame clones, though not all of them. The sample gives roughly 260,000 clones, 83% of which show up once; 3.6% is in the top ten. Those who participated ranged in age from roughly 18 to 100 years and resided in 20 to 30 US areas. Within the 2 weeks before study entry, each person in the exposed group met a COVID-19 case. Sample: PBMCs or T cells enriched from blood (not recorded which). This TCR was sampled from a woman between 35 and 50 years old who had been exposed to COVID-19. V gene TRBV7-6 combines with J gene TRBJ1-1; the match to TRBD1 covers 8 bases. The CDR3 DNA sequence: TGTGCCAGCAGCTGGGGACAGGTCGGGAACACTGAAGCTTTCTTT. Its translation is CASSWGQVGNTEAFF.